The entry that follows covers one T cell receptor (beta chain) sequence. The CDR3 extends over 13 amino acids. V lost 3 bases, J lost 4 bases, and 12 bases lay in between. From germline, CDR1 is GTSNPN and CDR2 SVGIG (reference sequence). Authors' data handling: Quantification of nucleated cells was approximated via reference gene primer amplification. Libraries were prepared by immunoSEQ multiplex PCR; TCRdb keeps only in-frame clonotypes and omits some of them. Clone size and the V and J calls come from that table; the DNA yielded D and trimming. The sample consists of about 350,000 clones, over 75% of them appearing once. This entry is derived from a study of blood T cell repertoires in COVID-19. Across the whole study: Samples of COVID-19 (acute and convalescent) were obtained from the United States, Italy and Spain.

The sample consisted of PBMCs or T cells enriched from blood (not recorded which). The genes are TRBV30 and TRBJ1-1; no clear D gene. The receptor's source is a young woman who had recovered from COVID-19. CDR3 loop: CAWSPPPGTEAFF. CDR3 coding DNA: TGTGCCTGGAGCCCGCCCCCGGGCACTGAAGCTTTCTTT.